This T cell receptor (beta chain) was identified during a study of T cells in Graves' hyperthyroidism and ophthalmopathy. Trimming shortened V by 4 bases and J by 5 bases, and 24 bases separated the two germline ends. This CDR3 region has 17 residues. CDR1 is SGHRS and CDR2 is YFSETQ in the germline V gene. Remarks on this clonotype: Its antigen is unidentified.

Study-wide points: Ophthalmopathy stood apart from stable hyperthyroidism in a 13 V-J model. Most thyroid-expanded clonotypes above 0.001 were also found in blood.

RNA transcripts were the template for amplifying TCR beta CDR3 regions. RT-PCR in the first round (using the HTBI primer set) targeted the TCR CDR3. TCRdb re-analysed the multiplex PCR reads in MiXCR, keeping a single row per CDR3 protein. The sample contains approximately 420,000 distinct CDR3 sequences, about 15% of which appear only once. Patients were aged 18 to 65, had disease duration under 2 months, and had newly diagnosed hyperthyroidism. For the diagnoses, clinical symptoms, serum thyroxine and TRAb, thyroid ultrasound and orbital computed tomography were used. The chain recombines TRBV5-1 with TRBJ1-1; D unresolved. Sequenced material: blood. The sequence derives from a woman under 40 with Graves' hyperthyroidism. The CDR3 DNA sequence: TGCGCCAGCAGCGAGGGTGTTACCCACTCCACTGAGACTGAAGCTTTCTTT. Its protein product is CASSEGVTHSTETEAFF.